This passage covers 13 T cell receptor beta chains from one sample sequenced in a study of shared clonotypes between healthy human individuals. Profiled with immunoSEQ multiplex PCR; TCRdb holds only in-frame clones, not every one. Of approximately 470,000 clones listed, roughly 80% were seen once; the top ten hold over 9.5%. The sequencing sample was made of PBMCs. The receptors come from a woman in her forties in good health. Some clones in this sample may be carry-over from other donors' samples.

CDR3 sequence: CASSRVGVKNIQYF. CDR3 sequence (DNA): TGTGCCAGCAGCAGGGTAGGCGTCAAAAACATTCAGTACTTC. The genes are TRBV2 and TRBJ2-4; a possible D gene is TRBD1 (5 bases). The CDR3 extends over 14 amino acids. The germline CDR1 and CDR2 sequences are SNHLY and FYNNEI. V was shortened by 6 bases and J by 3 bases, with 12 bases between the two germline ends.

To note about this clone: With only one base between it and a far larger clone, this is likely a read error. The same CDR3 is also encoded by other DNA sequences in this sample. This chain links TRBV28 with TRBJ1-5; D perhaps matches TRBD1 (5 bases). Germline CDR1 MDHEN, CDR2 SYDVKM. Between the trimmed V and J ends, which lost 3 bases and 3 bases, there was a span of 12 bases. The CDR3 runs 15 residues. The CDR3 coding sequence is TGTGCCAGCAGTTTTAGAGGGGTTATCAATCAGCCCCAGCATTTT. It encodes CASSFRGVINQPQHF.

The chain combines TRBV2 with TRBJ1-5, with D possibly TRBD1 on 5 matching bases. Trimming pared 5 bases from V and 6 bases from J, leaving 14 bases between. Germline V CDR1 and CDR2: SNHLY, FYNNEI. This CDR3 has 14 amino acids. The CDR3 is CASSCGGDGQPQHF. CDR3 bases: TGTGCCAGCAGTTGTGGCGGGGACGGTCAGCCCCAGCATTTT.

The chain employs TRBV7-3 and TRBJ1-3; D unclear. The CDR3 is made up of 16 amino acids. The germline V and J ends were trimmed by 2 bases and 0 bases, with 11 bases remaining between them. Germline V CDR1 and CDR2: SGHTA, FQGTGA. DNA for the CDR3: TGTGCCAGCAGCTTACAAGCGCCGGGCTCTGGAAACACCATATATTTT. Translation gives CASSLQAPGSGNTIYF.

The CDR3 DNA is TGTGCCAGCGGACAGTTTGGGACTAGTCGAAATCTGAGATATACGCAGTATTTT. Translated: CASGQFGTSRNLRYTQYF. The V and J genes are TRBV27 and TRBJ2-3; 8 bases align to TRBD2. Germline-derived CDR1 and CDR2 are MNHEY and SMNVEV (reference sequence). This CDR3 has 18 residues. With V trimmed by 8 bases and J by 7 bases, 23 bases remained unmatched.

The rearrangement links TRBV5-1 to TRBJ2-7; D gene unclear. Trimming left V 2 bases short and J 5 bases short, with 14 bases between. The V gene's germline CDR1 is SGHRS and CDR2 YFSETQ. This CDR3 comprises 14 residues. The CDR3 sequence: CASSFGVSVHEQYF. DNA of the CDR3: TGCGCCAGCAGCTTTGGAGTGTCTGTCCACGAGCAGTACTTC.

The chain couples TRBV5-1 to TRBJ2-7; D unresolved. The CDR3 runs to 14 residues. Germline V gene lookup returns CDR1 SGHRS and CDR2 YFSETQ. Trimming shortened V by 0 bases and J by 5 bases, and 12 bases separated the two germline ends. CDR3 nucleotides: TGCGCCAGCAGCTTGGCTAGAGTCGGAAACGAGCAGTACTTC. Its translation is CASSLARVGNEQYF.

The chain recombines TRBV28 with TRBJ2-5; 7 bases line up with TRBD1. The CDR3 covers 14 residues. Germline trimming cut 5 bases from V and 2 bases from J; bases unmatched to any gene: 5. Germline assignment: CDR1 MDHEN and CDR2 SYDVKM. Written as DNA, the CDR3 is TGTGCCAGCAGTACCCGGGACAGACAAGAGACCCAGTACTTC. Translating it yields CASSTRDRQETQYF. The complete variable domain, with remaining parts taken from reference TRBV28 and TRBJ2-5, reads DVKVTQSSRYLVKRTGEKVFLECVQDMDHENMFWYRQDPGLGLRLIYFSYDVKMKEKGDIPEGYSVSREKKERFSLILESASTNQTSMYLCASSTRDRQETQYFGPGTRLLVL.

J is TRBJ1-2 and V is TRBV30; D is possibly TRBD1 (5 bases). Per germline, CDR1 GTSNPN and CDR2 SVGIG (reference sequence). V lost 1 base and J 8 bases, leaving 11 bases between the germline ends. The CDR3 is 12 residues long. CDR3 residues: CAWSAGPGGYTF. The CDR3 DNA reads TGTGCCTGGAGTGCGGGGCCCGGGGGCTACACCTTC.

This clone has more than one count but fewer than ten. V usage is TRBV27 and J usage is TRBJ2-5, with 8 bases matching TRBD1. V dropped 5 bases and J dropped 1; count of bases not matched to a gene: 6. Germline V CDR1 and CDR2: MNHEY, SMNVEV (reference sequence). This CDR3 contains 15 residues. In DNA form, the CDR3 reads TGTGCCAGCAGTGCCATGGGACAGGCCCAAGAGACCCAGTACTTC. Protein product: CASSAMGQAQETQYF.

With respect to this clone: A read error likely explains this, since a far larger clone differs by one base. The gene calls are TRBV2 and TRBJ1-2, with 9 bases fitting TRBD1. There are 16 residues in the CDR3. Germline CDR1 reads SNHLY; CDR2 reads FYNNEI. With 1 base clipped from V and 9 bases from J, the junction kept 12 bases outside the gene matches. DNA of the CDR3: TGTGCCAGCAGTGAAGGGACAGGGGTTCGGGTGGATAGCTACACCTTC. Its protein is CASSEGTGVRVDSYTF.

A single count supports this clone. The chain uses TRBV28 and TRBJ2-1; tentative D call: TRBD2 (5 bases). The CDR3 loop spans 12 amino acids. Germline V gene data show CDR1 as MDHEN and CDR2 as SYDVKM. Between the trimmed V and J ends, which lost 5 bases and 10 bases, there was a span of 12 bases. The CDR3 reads CASSAGRPEQFF. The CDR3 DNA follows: TGTGCCAGCAGTGCGGGCCGCCCCGAGCAGTTCTTC.

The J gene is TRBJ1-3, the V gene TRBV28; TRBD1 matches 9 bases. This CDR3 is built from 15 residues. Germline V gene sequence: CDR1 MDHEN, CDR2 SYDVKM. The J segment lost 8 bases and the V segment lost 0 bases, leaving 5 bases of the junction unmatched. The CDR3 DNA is TGTGCCAGCAGTTTATGGCAGGGACAGGGACACACCATATATTTT. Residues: CASSLWQGQGHTIYF.